The entry below describes one TCR beta chain. Trimming left V 3 bases short and J 4 bases short, with 9 bases between. The CDR3 contains 14 residues. The V gene's germline CDR1 is LGHDT and CDR2 YNNKEL (reference sequence). The record originates from a study of blood T cell repertoires in COVID-19. Study as a whole: COVID-19 samples collected from the United States, Italy and Spain covered acute and convalescent phases. Sources were T cells, B-cell-depleted T cells, or PBMCs; the material itself was cDNA or gDNA.

Method: immunoSEQ multiplex PCR; TCRdb's copy keeps in-frame clones and lacks some. The data contain around 180,000 clones, around 80% of them seen just once; the ten biggest clones take up around 17%. Enrolled through a virtual design, the participants were between roughly 18 and 95 years of age and came from under 30 US areas. Cohort placement rested on clinical history that participants reported themselves. The rearrangement uses TRBV3-1 (or the pseudogene TRBV3-2) and TRBJ1-4; D unclear. The material sequenced was PBMCs or T cells enriched from blood (not recorded which). This clonotype was obtained from a woman in her fifties or sixties with acute COVID-19. CDR3 sequence reads: CASSHKRDNEKLFF. The DNA of the CDR3 is TGTGCCAGCAGCCATAAGAGAGATAATGAAAAACTGTTTTTT.